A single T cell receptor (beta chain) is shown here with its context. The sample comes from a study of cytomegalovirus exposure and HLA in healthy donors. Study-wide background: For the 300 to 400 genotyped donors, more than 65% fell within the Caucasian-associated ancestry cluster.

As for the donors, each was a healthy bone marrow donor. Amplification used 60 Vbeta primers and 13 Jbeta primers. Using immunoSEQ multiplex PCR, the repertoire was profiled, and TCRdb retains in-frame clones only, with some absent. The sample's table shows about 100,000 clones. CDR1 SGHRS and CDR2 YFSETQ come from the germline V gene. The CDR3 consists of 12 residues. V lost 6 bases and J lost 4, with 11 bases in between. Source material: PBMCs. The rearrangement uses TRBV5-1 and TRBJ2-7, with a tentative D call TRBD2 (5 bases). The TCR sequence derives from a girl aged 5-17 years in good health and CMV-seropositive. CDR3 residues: CASTSEEYEQYF. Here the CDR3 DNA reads TGCGCCAGCACCTCGGAGGAGTACGAGCAGTACTTC.